Listed below are T cell receptor beta chains from one sample, sequenced in a study of blood T cell repertoires in COVID-19. Some clones are missing from TCRdb's copy, which holds only in-frame ones; the method was immunoSEQ multiplex PCR. The sample includes fewer than 250,000 clones, under 90% of them seen just once. Sequenced material: PBMCs or T cells enriched from blood (not recorded which). The receptor source for this set is a woman in her thirties or forties who had been exposed to COVID-19. CDR3s include the opening cysteine and the closing phenylalanine or tryptophan. D genes are given only for firm matches. Clone sizes are given selectively: once, few, many, or a class where the clone is expanded.

d_gene: .
abundance: .
v_gene: TRBV6-1
j_gene: TRBJ2-1
CDR3nt: TGTGCCAGCAGTGAAACCAGAGGTAATGAGCAGTTCTTC
CDR3aa: CASSETRGNEQFF

d_gene: .
abundance: .
v_gene: TRBV28
j_gene: TRBJ1-1
CDR3nt: TGTGCCAGCAGTACACCTGGACAGGAAGCTTTCTTT
CDR3aa: CASSTPGQEAFF

d_gene: .
abundance: .
v_gene: TRBV11-1
j_gene: TRBJ1-1
CDR3nt: TGTGCCAGCAGCTTAGACGAGAGGACTGAAGCTTTCTTT
CDR3aa: CASSLDERTEAFF

d_gene: .
abundance: .
v_gene: TRBV29-1
j_gene: TRBJ1-1
CDR3nt: TGCAGCGCCAGGACAGCTTCCACTGAAGCTTTCTTT
CDR3aa: CSARTASTEAFF

d_gene: .
abundance: .
v_gene: TRBV25-1
j_gene: TRBJ1-4
CDR3nt: TGTGCCAGCAGTGAACAGGGTGAAAAACTGTTTTTT
CDR3aa: CASSEQGEKLFF

d_gene: .
abundance: .
v_gene: TRBV28
j_gene: TRBJ1-4
CDR3nt: TGTGCCAGCCAGGGAAGCTTAGATGAAAAACTGTTTTTT
CDR3aa: CASQGSLDEKLFF

d_gene: .
abundance: .
v_gene: TRBV7-9
j_gene: TRBJ1-4
CDR3nt: TGTGCCAGCAACCCTACTGCCAGTGGGGGCAGTGGAACTAATGAAAAACTGTTTTTT
CDR3aa: CASNPTASGGSGTNEKLFF

d_gene: TRBD2
abundance: .
v_gene: TRBV10-3
j_gene: TRBJ2-7
CDR3nt: TGTGCCATCAGTTTCACTAGCGGGGCCTACGAGCAGTACTTC
CDR3aa: CAISFTSGAYEQYF

d_gene: .
abundance: .
v_gene: TRBV6-6
j_gene: TRBJ2-2
CDR3nt: TGTGCCAGCAGTCCCGGAATGGAGGCCACCGGGGAGCTGTTTTTT
CDR3aa: CASSPGMEATGELFF

d_gene: .
abundance: .
v_gene: TRBV6-5
j_gene: TRBJ1-1
CDR3nt: TGTGCCAGCAGTTACTTATTGGCGGTTGAAGCTTTCTTT
CDR3aa: CASSYLLAVEAFF

d_gene: .
abundance: .
v_gene: TRBV18
j_gene: TRBJ1-2
CDR3nt: TGTGCCAGCTCACCAATGAGAGACTATGGCTACACCTTC
CDR3aa: CASSPMRDYGYTF

d_gene: .
abundance: .
v_gene: TRBV7-3
j_gene: TRBJ2-1
CDR3nt: TGTGCCAGCAGCTCCTCCAGGCAGGGCTACAATGAGCAGTTCTTC
CDR3aa: CASSSSRQGYNEQFF

d_gene: TRBD1
abundance: once
v_gene: TRBV6-2/TRBV6-3
j_gene: TRBJ1-2
CDR3nt: TGTGCCAGCAGTGACATGGACAGGGGAATCTATGGCTACACCTTC
CDR3aa: CASSDMDRGIYGYTF

d_gene: TRBD2
abundance: many
v_gene: TRBV7-2
j_gene: TRBJ2-7
CDR3nt: TGTGCCAGCAGGGGCGGGGGGAGCTCCTACGAGCAGTACTTC
CDR3aa: CASRGGGSSYEQYF

d_gene: TRBD1
abundance: few
v_gene: TRBV5-1
j_gene: TRBJ2-7
CDR3nt: TGCGCCAGCAGCCCCGGACAGGGGGCGTGGGAGCAGTACTTC
CDR3aa: CASSPGQGAWEQYF

d_gene: TRBD2
abundance: few
v_gene: TRBV6-2/TRBV6-3
j_gene: TRBJ2-7
CDR3nt: TGTGCCAGCAGTTACCTTCTGCTCGGGGGGAGAGAGCAGTACTTC
CDR3aa: CASSYLLLGGREQYF

d_gene: TRBD1
abundance: .
v_gene: TRBV10-1
j_gene: TRBJ2-7
CDR3nt: TGCGCCAGCGTTCCCTCCACAGGGGGACCCTACGAGCAGTACTTC
CDR3aa: CASVPSTGGPYEQYF